The 32 T cell receptor beta chains below all came from one sample that was sequenced in a study of cytomegalovirus exposure and HLA in healthy donors. The PCR ran on 60 Vbeta and 13 Jbeta primers. Sequenced by immunoSEQ multiplex PCR; TCRdb stores in-frame clones only, minus some. Here the sample spans about 130,000 clones, around 63% being singletons. Material for sequencing was PBMCs. The receptors here all came from a human donor in good health.

This sequence joins TRBV27 and TRBJ2-3, with 12 bases lining up with TRBD1. The V gene end was trimmed by 6 bases and the J gene end by 6 bases; junction bases not matched to a gene: 7. The CDR3 spans 15 residues. Germline V lookup: CDR1 MNHEY, CDR2 SMNVEV (reference sequence). CDR3 nucleotides: TGTGCCAGCAGCCCCGGGACAGGGGGCGGGGATACGCAGTATTTT. It codes for CASSPGTGGGDTQYF.

The rearrangement uses TRBV9 and TRBJ2-7, with 11 bases that match TRBD2. V lost 2 bases to trimming and J lost 0 bases; unmatched junction nucleotides: 1. The germline V gene encodes CDR1 SGDLS and CDR2 YYNGEE. The CDR3 covers 15 residues. The CDR3 nucleotides read TGTGCCAGCAGCGTTAGCGGGAGGGCCTCCTACGAGCAGTACTTC. Encoded protein: CASSVSGRASYEQYF.

The rearrangement joins TRBV6-1 to TRBJ2-3; 8 nucleotides agree with TRBD2. With 3 bases clipped from V and 1 base from J, the junction kept 3 bases outside the gene matches. Germline V CDR1 and CDR2: MNHNS, SASEGT. The CDR3 is 15 amino acids. In DNA, the CDR3 is TGTGCCAGCAGTGAGACTAGCGCTCGCACAGATACGCAGTATTTT. Translated: CASSETSARTDTQYF.

V is TRBV6-1 and J is TRBJ2-1; 8 bases match TRBD2. CDR1 MNHNS and CDR2 SASEGT come from the germline V gene. J was trimmed by 9 bases and V by 0 bases; bases with no gene match: 10. CDR3 size: 16 residues. The CDR3 bases are TGTGCCAGCAGTGAAGCGCTTCGGACTAGCCGGCTTGAGCAGTTCTTC. Translating it yields CASSEALRTSRLEQFF.

This chain joins TRBV4-1 and TRBJ1-1, with 7 positions matching TRBD1. The CDR3 sequence is 12 residues long. V trimming: 2 bases; J trimming: 6 bases; junction bases outside the gene matches: 0. Per the germline V gene, CDR1 is MGHRA and CDR2 is YSYEKL. CDR3 nucleotides: TGCGCCAGCAGCCAACAGGGGGCTGAAGCTTTCTTT. Its protein product is CASSQQGAEAFF.

The chain uses TRBV11-2 and TRBJ2-7; 8 bases map to TRBD2. The CDR3 loop spans 15 amino acids. CDR1 SGHAT and CDR2 FQNNGV come from the germline V gene. V was pared by 5 bases and J by 4 bases, with 10 bases of the junction left unmatched. The CDR3 bases are TGTGCCAGCAGCCCCGTAACGGGCGGGAGGTACGAGCAGTACTTC. Residues: CASSPVTGGRYEQYF.

V gene TRBV7-9 combines with J gene TRBJ2-7; the match to TRBD2 covers 13 bases. This CDR3 has 16 residues. J was trimmed by 4 bases and V by 5 bases; bases with no gene match: 8. The germline gives CDR1 SEHNR, CDR2 FQNEAQ (reference sequence). The chain's CDR3 is CASSGGLAGEWYEQYF. Here the CDR3 DNA reads TGTGCCAGCAGCGGAGGACTAGCGGGAGAATGGTACGAGCAGTACTTC.

V usage is TRBV9 and J usage is TRBJ1-2, with D possibly matching TRBD1 (6 bases). This CDR3 spans 14 amino acids. Trimming pared 5 bases from V and 0 bases from J, leaving 11 bases between. Germline lookup yields CDR1 SGDLS and CDR2 YYNGEE. In DNA form, the CDR3 reads TGTGCCAGCAGATCACAGGGTGCTAACTATGGCTACACCTTC. Translated, it gives CASRSQGANYGYTF.

This clone was detected a few times. The chain is built from TRBV19 and TRBJ2-1, with TRBD2 matching over 9 bases. This CDR3 is 17 amino acids long. The germline CDR1 and CDR2 sequences are LNHDA and SQIVND (reference sequence). The trim removed 1 base at V and 4 bases at J, leaving 8 bases unmatched. CDR3 bases: TGTGCCAGTAGTATAGCTAGCGGGGAGGGGATATACAATGAGCAGTTCTTC. Protein product: CASSIASGEGIYNEQFF.

The chain uses TRBV6-4 and TRBJ2-3; 7 nucleotides line up with TRBD1. With V trimmed by 2 bases and J by 3 bases, 5 bases remained unmatched. Germline CDR1 is MRHNA and CDR2 is SNTAGT. This CDR3 region has 15 residues. The CDR3 sequence is CASSDASGGTDTQYF. The CDR3 region has the DNA TGTGCCAGCAGTGACGCCTCAGGGGGTACAGATACGCAGTATTTT.

As regards this clone: Since no conserved phenylalanine or tryptophan closes the CDR3, a read error is the likely cause. The J gene is TRBJ1-2, the V gene TRBV29-1, with 8 bases that match TRBD1. This CDR3 contains 12 residues. Germline CDR1 reads SQVTM; CDR2 reads ANQGSEA. V lost 8 bases to trimming and J lost 3 bases; unmatched junction nucleotides: 5. CDR3 bases: TGCAGCCCCAGGGGGCGAGACTATGGCTACACCCTC. Translated, it gives CSPRGRDYGYTL.

This clone was counted a few times. The chain recombines TRBV4-1 with TRBJ2-7; 7 bases align to TRBD2. CDR1 and CDR2 from the germline V gene are MGHRA and YSYEKL. Losses at the gene ends were 1 base for V and 0 bases for J; bases not matched to a gene: 0. The length of the CDR3 is 14 residues. In DNA, the CDR3 is TGCGCCAGCAGCCAAGGGACTAGCTCCTACGAGCAGTACTTC. Translated: CASSQGTSSYEQYF.

V is TRBV11-3 and J is TRBJ2-1, with 11 bases aligning to TRBD2. This CDR3 comprises 13 residues. The germline V gene has CDR1 SGHNT and CDR2 YENEEA. V was pared by 5 bases and J by 13 bases, with 7 bases of the junction left unmatched. CDR3 in amino acids: CASSRNSGRDQFF. CDR3 in DNA: TGTGCCAGCAGCCGGAATAGCGGGAGGGATCAGTTCTTC.

This chain joins TRBV11-2 and TRBJ2-3, with 8 nucleotides matching TRBD2. The CDR3 length is 15 residues. The J segment lost 1 base and the V segment lost 0 bases, leaving 0 bases of the junction unmatched. Germline V lookup: CDR1 SGHAT, CDR2 FQNNGV. The chain's CDR3 is CASSLETSGTDTQYF. The CDR3 region has the DNA TGTGCCAGCAGCTTAGAGACTAGCGGCACAGATACGCAGTATTTT.

The chain combines TRBV5-1 with TRBJ2-3; unclear D gene. The CDR3 consists of 15 residues. Germline V gives CDR1 SGHRS, CDR2 YFSETQ. The V gene lost 4 bases and the J gene lost 0 bases, with 12 bases spanning the gap. CDR3 region: CASSVDGTSTDTQYF. The DNA of the CDR3 is TGCGCCAGCAGCGTGGACGGTACTAGCACAGATACGCAGTATTTT.

The chain uses TRBV18 and TRBJ1-2; 8 nucleotides align to TRBD1. This CDR3 comprises 15 residues. V dropped 2 bases and J dropped 4; count of bases not matched to a gene: 6. The germline V gene encodes CDR1 KGHSH and CDR2 LQKENI. This CDR3 reads CASSPGDRQGYGYTF. In nucleotides, the CDR3 is TGTGCCAGCTCACCAGGGGACAGGCAAGGCTATGGCTACACCTTC.

The chain combines TRBV27 with TRBJ2-5, with D perhaps TRBD1 (5 bases). The germline V and J ends were trimmed by 5 bases and 5 bases, with 12 bases remaining between them. Germline loops: CDR1 MNHEY, CDR2 SMNVEV (reference sequence). The CDR3 runs to 13 residues. The CDR3 loop reads CASSPSPGETQYF. In DNA, the CDR3 is TGTGCCAGCAGTCCGAGCCCAGGGGAGACCCAGTACTTC.

This sequence joins TRBV25-1 and TRBJ2-1; TRBD2 aligns across 7 bases. The CDR3 runs 16 residues. Germline lookup yields CDR1 MGHDK and CDR2 SYGVNS. With V trimmed by 3 bases and J by 7 bases, 12 bases remained unmatched. This CDR3 is CASSDSGGRRLNEQFF. The CDR3 DNA is TGTGCCAGCAGTGACTCCGGCGGGAGAAGATTGAATGAGCAGTTCTTC.

The sample holds one count of this clone. The chain combines TRBV4-3 with TRBJ2-3; 10 nucleotides align to TRBD2. The CDR3 extends over 17 amino acids. V was clipped by 0 bases and J by 5 bases; unmatched bases: 8. Germline loops: CDR1 LGHNA, CDR2 YSLEER. In DNA form, the CDR3 reads TGCGCCAGCAGCCAAGAATGGACTAGCGGAGCGGGAGATACGCAGTATTTT. It encodes CASSQEWTSGAGDTQYF.

The V and J genes are TRBV27 and TRBJ2-3, with a possible D match to TRBD1 (5 bases). The CDR3 contains 13 residues. Germline-derived CDR1 and CDR2 are MNHEY and SMNVEV (reference sequence). V shed 4 bases and J shed 4 bases, with 9 bases lying between them. The CDR3 reads CASSSQTADTQYF. DNA of the CDR3: TGTGCCAGCAGTTCCCAGACAGCAGATACGCAGTATTTT.

The gene calls are TRBV2 and TRBJ1-2, with D possibly TRBD1 on 6 matching bases. The V gene lost 6 bases and the J gene lost 5 bases, with 16 bases spanning the gap. The germline CDR1 and CDR2 sequences are SNHLY and FYNNEI. The CDR3 spans 14 residues. The DNA for the CDR3 is TGTGCCAGCAGCGACTCGGACAGTTGGTATGGCTACACCTTC. Encoded protein: CASSDSDSWYGYTF. The whole variable domain, remainder taken from reference TRBV2 and TRBJ1-2, is EPEVTQTPSHQVTQMGQEVILRCVPISNHLYFYWYRQILGQKVEFLVSFYNNEISEKSEIFDDQFSVERPDGSNFTLKIRSTKLEDSAMYFCASSDSDSWYGYTFGSGTRLTVV.

Only a few counts were recorded for this clone. The chain combines TRBV18 with TRBJ2-1, with 10 bases lining up with TRBD2. The J segment lost 5 bases and the V segment lost 6 bases, leaving 10 bases of the junction unmatched. The CDR3 is 16 residues long. Germline CDR1 and CDR2: KGHSH and LQKENI. The CDR3 reads CASSPKAGGPHNEQFF. The CDR3 bases are TGTGCCAGCTCCCCTAAAGCGGGAGGGCCCCACAATGAGCAGTTCTTC. The full variable domain, its missing parts supplied by reference TRBV18 and TRBJ2-1, is NAGVMQNPRHLVRRRGQEARLRCSPMKGHSHVYWYRQLPEEGLKFMVYLQKENIIDESGMPKERFSAEFPKEGPSILRIQQVVRGDSAAYFCASSPKAGGPHNEQFFGPGTRLTVL.

The rearrangement joins TRBV7-6 to TRBJ2-1; D uncertain. There are 12 residues in the CDR3. The V and J ends lost 5 bases and 4 bases respectively, with 6 bases between them. CDR1 is SGHVS and CDR2 is FNYEAQ in the germline V gene. The DNA of the CDR3 is TGTGCCAGCAGCCGAGATTACAATGAGCAGTTCTTC. Translated, it gives CASSRDYNEQFF.

This clone was counted only a few times. V usage is TRBV19 and J usage is TRBJ2-7, with 10 bases matching TRBD1. CDR3 length: 14 residues. The J segment lost 4 bases and the V segment lost 7 bases, leaving 7 bases of the junction unmatched. The germline CDR1 and CDR2 sequences are LNHDA and SQIVND (reference sequence). The CDR3 bases are TGTGCCAGTAAAACCGGGACAGGGGCATACGAGCAGTACTTC. Protein sequence: CASKTGTGAYEQYF.

V and J are TRBV27 and TRBJ2-3; 10 bases match TRBD2. The CDR3 has 15 amino acids. Germline V gives CDR1 MNHEY, CDR2 SMNVEV (reference sequence). V lost 6 bases and J lost 3; bases outside the gene matches: 6. The CDR3 here is CASRPAGGPTDTQYF. CDR3 nucleotides: TGTGCCAGCAGACCAGCGGGAGGGCCGACAGATACGCAGTATTTT.

The chain has TRBV28 and TRBJ2-3, with a tentative D call TRBD1 (6 bases). The CDR3 runs 16 residues. Germline V lookup: CDR1 MDHEN, CDR2 SYDVKM. Trimming stripped 6 bases from V and 3 bases from J, with 19 bases between. This CDR3 reads CASRLQGRGFTDTQYF. The DNA for the CDR3 is TGTGCCAGCAGACTACAGGGAAGAGGGTTTACAGATACGCAGTATTTT.

The chain's CDR3 is CASSSAPAGGGQPQHF. The CDR3 DNA follows: TGTGCCAGCAGTTCGGCCCCCGCGGGCGGGGGCCAGCCCCAGCATTTT. The gene calls are TRBV28 and TRBJ1-5; D might be TRBD1 (6 bases). Trimming took off 4 bases at V and 7 bases at J, with 20 bases between the two ends. The CDR3 contains 16 residues. The germline V gene encodes CDR1 MDHEN and CDR2 SYDVKM.

The chain employs TRBV18 and TRBJ2-2; 8 bases fit TRBD2. The CDR3 runs 16 residues. V was clipped by 3 bases and J by 2 bases; unmatched bases: 5. Germline CDR1 and CDR2: KGHSH and LQKENI. The CDR3 region has the DNA TGTGCCAGCTCACCCGTAGCGGGAACAAACACCGGGGAGCTGTTTTTT. It translates to CASSPVAGTNTGELFF.

The chain uses TRBV28 and TRBJ2-7; TRBD1 aligns across 7 bases. Germline trimming cut 6 bases from V and 2 bases from J; bases unmatched to any gene: 7. CDR1 and CDR2 from the germline V gene are MDHEN and SYDVKM. CDR3 size: 14 residues. The CDR3 DNA follows: TGTGCCAGCAGGCCCGGGACAGCAGCCTACGAGCAGTACTTC. Translating it yields CASRPGTAAYEQYF.

The rearrangement joins TRBV5-4 to TRBJ1-5; maybe TRBD1 (5 bases). The V gene's germline CDR1 is SGHNT and CDR2 YYREEE (reference sequence). The CDR3 is 14 residues long. Trimming left V 4 bases short and J 7 bases short, with 15 bases between. CDR3 protein: CASSAGRGEQPQHF. The CDR3 DNA sequence: TGTGCCAGCAGCGCCGGACGGGGGGAACAGCCCCAGCATTTT.

The chain links TRBV7-2 to TRBJ1-3; D unclear. This CDR3 has 15 amino acids. CDR1 is SGHTA and CDR2 is FQGNSA in the germline V gene. V dropped 1 base and J dropped 4 bases, with 11 bases sitting between them. The CDR3 loop reads CASSLGPHSGNTIYF. CDR3 DNA sequence: TGTGCCAGCAGCTTAGGTCCACATTCGGGAAACACCATATATTTT.

CDR3 coding DNA: TGTGCCAGCAGCCCGGGTGCGTCTGGTAATGAGCAGTTCTTC. This sequence encodes CASSPGASGNEQFF. This chain uses TRBV5-4 with TRBJ2-1; D is undetermined. This CDR3 is built from 14 residues. The V and J ends lost 4 bases and 7 bases respectively, with 15 bases between them. From germline, CDR1 is SGHNT and CDR2 YYREEE (reference sequence).